This TCR beta chain was obtained from a study of blood T cell repertoires in COVID-19. Data came from immunoSEQ multiplex PCR; TCRdb stores just in-frame clones and leaves some out. The repertoire holds over 130,000 clones, about 87% seen once, with about 10% in the top ten. CDR1 and CDR2 (germline): LGHDT, YNNKEL (reference sequence). The CDR3 length is 12 residues. Trimming removed 0 bases from V and 10 bases from J, with 6 bases in between. This sequence originates from a woman of 80 years or more with acute or convalescent COVID-19. Sequences were obtained from peripheral blood. This chain uses TRBV3-1 (or the pseudogene TRBV3-2) with TRBJ1-4; D ambiguous. The CDR3 DNA reads TGTGCCAGCAGCCAAGAGAGAAGAAAACTGTTTTTT. It translates to CASSQERRKLFF.